Listed here is a single T cell receptor (beta chain). Its target is not known. Each PCR replicate from the sorted subsets contained about 200 ng DNA, which is some 31,000 T cell genomes. Sequenced by immunoSEQ multiplex PCR; TCRdb stores in-frame clones only, minus some. This table holds approximately 1,000,000 clones, approximately 78% found once. This record belongs to a study of shared clonotypes between healthy human individuals. About the research overall: CD4 naive and memory got three plates each, CD8 naive two, CD8 memory one.

Study results and caveats: Naive subsets generally exceeded memory subsets in estimated richness.

V lost 2 bases and J lost 2, with 10 bases in between. Germline CDR1 and CDR2: SGHRS and YFSETQ. This CDR3 has 14 residues. V gene TRBV5-1 combines with J gene TRBJ1-1; D perhaps matches TRBD1 (5 bases). This TCR derives from a man between 18 and 29 years old in good health. Some clones in this sample may be carry-over from other donors' samples. Sample: memory CD4+ T cells from PBMCs. Subset specified: CD45RA-negative fraction. CDR3 region: CASSFSGTNTEAFF. The CDR3 DNA sequence: TGCGCCAGCAGCTTCTCGGGGACCAACACTGAAGCTTTCTTT.